The T cell receptor beta chain under discussion was sequenced for a study of T cell repertoires in cytomegalovirus infection. On the study more broadly: Matching HLA type, along with CMV infection, was indicated by public TCR beta signatures.

To note about this clonotype: Antigen specificity is unknown.

Findings of the study overall: HLA-C-restricted CMV clonotypes gave the most frequent clonotype in two of eight donors.

This CDR3 region has 14 residues. V lost 10 bases and J lost 3; bases outside the gene matches: 10. The germline V gene encodes CDR1 SGHTA and CDR2 FQGNSA. One entry per CDR3 protein, called by TCRdb with MiXCR from the reads. Here the sample spans hundreds of thousands of distinct CDR3 sequences, 24% being singletons. Sample: CD8+ T cells from PBMCs. The TCR originated in a human donor in good health (CMV status not recorded). Some clones in this sample may be carry-over from other donors' samples. The chain links TRBV7-2 to TRBJ2-3, with 7 bases matching TRBD2. The CDR3 DNA reads as TGTGCCAACAGTCCGTACGGGGGGACAGATACGCAGTATTTT. Its protein product is CANSPYGGTDTQYF.